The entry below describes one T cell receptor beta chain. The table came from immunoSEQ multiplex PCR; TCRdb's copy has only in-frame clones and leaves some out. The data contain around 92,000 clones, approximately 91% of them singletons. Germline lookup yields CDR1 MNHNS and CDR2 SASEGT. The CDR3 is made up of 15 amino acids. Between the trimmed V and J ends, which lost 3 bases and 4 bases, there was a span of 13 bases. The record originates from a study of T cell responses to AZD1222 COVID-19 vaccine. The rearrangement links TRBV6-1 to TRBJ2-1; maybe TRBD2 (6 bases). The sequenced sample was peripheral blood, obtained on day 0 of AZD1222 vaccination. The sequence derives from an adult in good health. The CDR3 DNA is TGTGCCAGCAGTGATGCGGGAACGATTTACAATGAGCAGTTCTTC. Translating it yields CASSDAGTIYNEQFF.